This TCR beta chain appears in the sequencing data of a study of cytomegalovirus exposure and HLA in healthy donors. Overall study: Among the 350 to 500 donors who were genotyped, about 79% fell in the genetic ancestry cluster that is associated with self-reported Caucasian donors. Regarding the study as a whole: Sequencing likely produced, as an artifact, a cluster of highly shared sequence variants. Usually a TCR sequence was rare, but some public TCRs were found in many donors.

It was with 60 Vbeta and 13 Jbeta primers that the PCR ran. Here immunoSEQ multiplex PCR was the method, and the copy in TCRdb shows in-frame clones only, minus some. The repertoire holds 180,000 or so clones, with over 80% as singletons. Germline CDR1 reads SGHTA; CDR2 reads FQGNSA. Between the trimmed V and J ends, which lost 2 bases and 8 bases, there was a span of 12 bases. There are 13 residues in the CDR3. On this clone: The antigen is not known.

The clonotype originates from a woman in her 50s in good health and CMV-seropositive. The specimen was PBMCs. The gene calls are TRBV7-2 and TRBJ1-2, with D maybe TRBD1 (6 bases). Here the CDR3 DNA reads TGTGCCAGCAGCTTAAACAGGGTGGGGGGCTACACCTTC. It codes for CASSLNRVGGYTF.